One and the same sample provided the 30 T cell receptor beta chains below, sequenced in a study of cytomegalovirus exposure and HLA in healthy donors. PCR primers comprised 60 Vbeta and 13 Jbeta primers. This table comes from immunoSEQ multiplex PCR, and its TCRdb copy is limited to in-frame clones, with some not included. In all, the sample yields some 110,000 clones. Sample: PBMCs. All receptors derive from a man aged 25-45 years in good health and CMV-seronegative.

J is TRBJ2-7 and V is TRBV15; possible D gene TRBD2, 6 bases. This CDR3 has 17 residues. Germline V gene data show CDR1 as LNHNV and CDR2 as YYDKDF (reference sequence). Trimming took 0 bases from V and 0 from J, leaving 15 bases between them. CDR3 amino acids: CATSRDPAGLRSYEQYF. DNA for the CDR3: TGTGCCACCAGCAGAGATCCGGCGGGACTTCGCTCCTACGAGCAGTACTTC.

Note on this clone: The sample carries other DNA sequences with the same CDR3. The CDR3 loop is CASTWGLAGFANTGELFF. As DNA, the CDR3 is TGTGCCAGCACTTGGGGGCTAGCGGGCTTTGCGAACACCGGGGAGCTGTTTTTT. The chain combines TRBV5-4 with TRBJ2-2; 8 positions agree with TRBD2. Trimming at V came to 6 bases and at J to 0 bases, leaving 13 bases not matched to a gene. The V gene's germline CDR1 is SGHNT and CDR2 YYREEE (reference sequence). The CDR3 loop spans 18 amino acids.

The CDR3 nucleotides are TGTGCCAGCAGCTTGGGTGGACAGGGCTATGGCTACACCTTC. Protein sequence: CASSLGGQGYGYTF. The genes are TRBV5-4 and TRBJ1-2; 8 nucleotides line up with TRBD1. In germline, CDR1 is SGHNT, CDR2 YYREEE (reference sequence). Trimming removed 0 bases from V and 4 bases from J; junction bases left unmatched: 2. There are 14 residues in the CDR3.

The chain is built from TRBV7-2 and TRBJ2-2; the match to TRBD1 covers 7 bases. J lost 4 bases, V lost 2 bases, and 7 bases had no gene match. CDR3 length: 16 amino acids. The germline gives CDR1 SGHTA, CDR2 FQGNSA. The CDR3, as DNA: TGTGCCAGCAGCTTATCCTTGCCAGGGGGCACCGGGGAGCTGTTTTTT. Its protein product is CASSLSLPGGTGELFF. The full variable domain, in which reference TRBV7-2 and TRBJ2-2 provide the parts outside the CDR3, is GAGVSQSPSNKVTEKGKDVELRCDPISGHTALYWYRQSLGQGLEFLIYFQGNSAPDKSGLPSDRFSAERTGGSVSTLTIQRTQQEDSAVYLCASSLSLPGGTGELFFGEGSRLTVL.

The rearrangement uses TRBV9 and TRBJ2-7, with D perhaps TRBD2 (5 bases). V lost 4 bases and J 5 bases, leaving 19 bases between the germline ends. In germline, CDR1 is SGDLS, CDR2 YYNGEE. The CDR3 spans 15 residues. CDR3 DNA sequence: TGTGCCAGCAGCCTCGGACTGACTACAAGGCACGAGCAGTACTTC. Encoded protein: CASSLGLTTRHEQYF.

The V call is TRBV29-1, the J call TRBJ2-7, with 9 bases identical to TRBD1. CDR1 is SQVTM, CDR2 ANQGSEA, per germline. This CDR3 has 13 amino acids. V gave up 4 bases and J gave up 3 bases; unmatched junction bases: 4. CDR3 sequence (DNA): TGCAGCGTTGGGACAGGGGAGGGCTACGAGCAGTACTTC. Its translation: CSVGTGEGYEQYF.

The DNA of the CDR3 is TGTGCCAGCAGTCTCTCGGGACAGACTATATATGGCTACACCTTC. Translating it yields CASSLSGQTIYGYTF. The rearrangement links TRBV2 to TRBJ1-2; 7 bases are a match to TRBD1. V lost 5 bases to trimming and J lost 5 bases; unmatched junction nucleotides: 11. Germline-derived CDR1 and CDR2 are SNHLY and FYNNEI. This CDR3 region has 15 residues.

The CDR3 loop is CASMFRSGGSYEQYF. CDR3 in DNA: TGCGCCAGCATGTTTCGATCAGGGGGCTCCTACGAGCAGTACTTC. The V gene is TRBV5-1, the J gene TRBJ2-7; 7 nucleotides line up with TRBD1. J was trimmed by 0 bases and V by 6 bases; bases with no gene match: 9. Germline-derived CDR1 and CDR2 are SGHRS and YFSETQ. The CDR3 loop spans 15 amino acids.

The chain links TRBV28 to TRBJ1-1, with D perhaps TRBD1 (6 bases). V was clipped by 1 base and J by 4 bases, with 19 bases between them. CDR1 is MDHEN, CDR2 SYDVKM, per germline. The CDR3 contains 17 residues. This CDR3 is CASSLFPRTEEGTEAFF. In DNA form, the CDR3 reads TGTGCCAGCAGTTTATTCCCCAGGACAGAAGAGGGCACTGAAGCTTTCTTT.

The genes are TRBV5-1 and TRBJ2-1; maybe TRBD2 (6 bases). The CDR3 loop spans 16 amino acids. CDR1 is SGHRS and CDR2 is YFSETQ in the germline V gene. V was trimmed by 4 bases and J by 0 bases, leaving 14 bases between them. The CDR3 nucleotides read TGCGCCAGCAGCACTATAGCGGCAGGCTCCTACAATGAGCAGTTCTTC. It codes for CASSTIAAGSYNEQFF.

The chain recombines TRBV7-9 with TRBJ1-4; 8 bases match TRBD1. The junction had 6 bases not matched to a gene; V was cut back by 5 bases and J by 4 bases. The germline V gene encodes CDR1 SEHNR and CDR2 FQNEAQ (reference sequence). CDR3 size: 15 residues. The CDR3 loop is CASSDRGVYNEKLFF. CDR3 sequence (DNA): TGTGCCAGCAGCGACAGGGGCGTCTATAATGAAAAACTGTTTTTT.

The chain has TRBV6-5 and TRBJ1-1; TRBD1 agrees at 7 bases. V was clipped by 2 bases and J by 0 bases; unmatched bases: 3. The CDR3 length is 15 residues. CDR1 and CDR2 from the germline V gene are MNHEY and SVGAGI. The CDR3 sequence is CASSYQTGMNTEAFF. In DNA form, the CDR3 reads TGTGCCAGCAGTTACCAGACAGGGATGAACACTGAAGCTTTCTTT.

CDR3 region: CASSPGQPRQETQYF. CDR3 coding DNA: TGCGCCAGCAGCCCTGGACAGCCAAGGCAAGAGACCCAGTACTTC. The chain couples TRBV5-1 to TRBJ2-5; a weak D match, TRBD1 (6 bases). The ends were cut back, 4 bases at V and 2 bases at J, with 15 bases in the middle. In germline, CDR1 is SGHRS, CDR2 YFSETQ. CDR3 size: 15 residues.

V gene TRBV29-1 combines with J gene TRBJ2-2, with TRBD1 matching over 7 bases. The length of the CDR3 is 15 residues. CDR1 and CDR2 from the germline V gene are SQVTM and ANQGSEA. Trimming cost V 2 bases and J 1 base; bases outside gene matches: 4. The chain's CDR3 is CSVEPRGRNTGELFF. CDR3 nucleotide sequence: TGCAGCGTTGAACCCAGGGGGAGGAACACCGGGGAGCTGTTTTTT.

The rearrangement uses TRBV28 and TRBJ1-2; D is possibly TRBD1 (6 bases). The V gene lost 5 bases and the J gene lost 2 bases, with 15 bases spanning the gap. The CDR3 is made up of 15 amino acids. Germline CDR1 MDHEN, CDR2 SYDVKM. CDR3 in amino acids: CASSRVTGVNYGYTF. The CDR3 nucleotides are TGTGCCAGCAGTCGGGTGACAGGCGTAAACTATGGCTACACCTTC.

The V call is TRBV5-1, the J call TRBJ2-7; D is perhaps TRBD2 (5 bases). The CDR3 runs to 14 residues. The ends were cut back, 0 bases at V and 5 bases at J, with 12 bases in the middle. From germline, CDR1 is SGHRS and CDR2 YFSETQ. The CDR3 sequence is CASSLAPHGNEQYF. Written as DNA, the CDR3 is TGCGCCAGCAGCTTGGCCCCCCACGGGAACGAGCAGTACTTC.

The chain combines TRBV11-3 with TRBJ2-1, with 9 nucleotides matching TRBD1. CDR1 SGHNT and CDR2 YENEEA come from the germline V gene. This CDR3 is 14 amino acids long. The V and J ends lost 5 bases and 6 bases, in that order; junction bases with no gene match: 5. DNA for the CDR3: TGTGCCAGCAGCCAACGACAGGGGGGCAATGAGCAGTTCTTC. Amino acid sequence: CASSQRQGGNEQFF.

The chain joins TRBV18 to TRBJ2-1; 8 bases align to TRBD1. The CDR3 is made up of 16 amino acids. The germline gives CDR1 KGHSH, CDR2 LQKENI. The V and J ends lost 3 bases and 3 bases, in that order; junction bases with no gene match: 7. In nucleotides, the CDR3 is TGTGCCAGCTCACCGATCGACAGGGGTAACTACAATGAGCAGTTCTTC. This codes for CASSPIDRGNYNEQFF.

The rearrangement uses TRBV5-1 and TRBJ2-7, with TRBD2 as a possible D gene (5 bases). This CDR3 is built from 11 residues. Germline values: CDR1 SGHRS, CDR2 YFSETQ. V dropped 6 bases and J dropped 4 bases, with 8 bases sitting between them. CDR3 residues: CASKGAYEQYF. DNA of the CDR3: TGCGCCAGCAAGGGAGCGTACGAGCAGTACTTC. The full variable domain, rest sourced from reference TRBV5-1 and TRBJ2-7, is KAGVTQTPRYLIKTRGQQVTLSCSPISGHRSVSWYQQTPGQGLQFLFEYFSETQRNKGNFPGRFSGRQFSNSRSEMNVSTLELGDSALYLCASKGAYEQYFGPGTRLTVT.

J is TRBJ1-4 and V is TRBV19; the D is unclear. This CDR3 has 13 residues. Germline CDR1 is LNHDA and CDR2 is SQIVND (reference sequence). V lost 4 bases, J lost 11 bases, and 14 bases lay in between. CDR3 residues: CASSTPSTYKLFF. Here the CDR3 DNA reads TGTGCCAGTAGTACGCCCTCGACATATAAACTGTTTTTT.

The chain couples TRBV4-2 to TRBJ2-7; 9 positions agree with TRBD1. The CDR3 has 14 amino acids. Losses at the gene ends were 5 bases for V and 3 bases for J; bases not matched to a gene: 5. Germline V gene data show CDR1 as LGHNA and CDR2 as YNFKEQ. The CDR3 coding sequence is TGTGCCAGCAGCACTCGGGGACAGGGCTACGAGCAGTACTTC. It codes for CASSTRGQGYEQYF.

V is TRBV4-2 and J is TRBJ2-2, with D perhaps TRBD2 (6 bases). The CDR3 spans 15 residues. The ends were cut back, 1 base at V and 4 bases at J, with 10 bases in the middle. The germline CDR1 and CDR2 sequences are LGHNA and YNFKEQ. The CDR3: CASSQGRDRTGELFF. In DNA, the CDR3 is TGTGCCAGCAGCCAAGGGCGGGATCGCACCGGGGAGCTGTTTTTT.

The rearrangement links TRBV19 to TRBJ1-1; D uncertain. CDR3 length equals 12 residues. Germline loops: CDR1 LNHDA, CDR2 SQIVND (reference sequence). V dropped 5 bases and J dropped 0 bases, with 4 bases sitting between them. CDR3 in amino acids: CASSPMNTEAFF. The CDR3 DNA reads TGTGCCAGTAGTCCTATGAACACTGAAGCTTTCTTT.

The CDR3 spells CASTIRRGTARGLANYGYTF. CDR3 DNA: TGCGCCAGCACTATAAGGAGGGGCACAGCCCGGGGGTTAGCTAACTATGGCTACACCTTC. V and J are TRBV5-1 and TRBJ1-2; a weak D match, TRBD1 (5 bases). The germline gives CDR1 SGHRS, CDR2 YFSETQ. V was shortened by 6 bases and J by 0 bases, with 30 bases between the two germline ends. The CDR3 sequence is 20 residues long.

This rearrangement joins TRBV30 to TRBJ2-2; D is perhaps TRBD2 (6 bases). The CDR3 is 12 amino acids. V was pared by 4 bases and J by 7 bases, with 10 bases between. In germline, CDR1 is GTSNPN, CDR2 SVGIG (reference sequence). CDR3 residues: CAWTGVGGELFF. CDR3 nucleotides: TGTGCCTGGACGGGAGTTGGCGGGGAGCTGTTTTTT.

The V gene is TRBV2, the J gene TRBJ2-1; tentatively, D is TRBD2 (6 bases). CDR3 length: 16 residues. V was pared by 4 bases and J by 8 bases, with 21 bases between. Germline lookup yields CDR1 SNHLY and CDR2 FYNNEI. The CDR3: CASSAHLATGLDEQFF. The CDR3, as DNA: TGTGCCAGCAGTGCGCATCTAGCGACTGGTCTGGATGAGCAGTTCTTC.

V and J are TRBV19 and TRBJ1-6; a weak D match, TRBD1 (5 bases). The CDR3 runs to 13 residues. V lost 7 bases, J lost 11 bases, and 15 bases lay in between. Germline CDR1 and CDR2: LNHDA and SQIVND (reference sequence). This CDR3 is CASTLWPGTPLHF. The CDR3 DNA reads TGTGCCAGTACCCTCTGGCCAGGGACACCCCTCCACTTT. Using reference TRBV19 and TRBJ1-6 for the parts outside the CDR3, the full variable domain is DGGITQSPKYLFRKEGQNVTLSCEQNLNHDAMYWYRQDPGQGLRLIYYSQIVNDFQKGDIAEGYSVSREKKESFPLTVTSAQKNPTAFYLCASTLWPGTPLHFGNGTRLTVT.

The chain combines TRBV6-6 with TRBJ2-7; 9 bases map to TRBD1. Germline V lookup: CDR1 MNHNY, CDR2 SVGAGI (reference sequence). Germline trimming cut 10 bases from V and 0 bases from J; bases unmatched to any gene: 7. This CDR3 is 14 amino acids long. The CDR3 DNA is TGTGCCACCAAGCCGGGACAGGGCTCCTACGAGCAGTACTTC. Its protein product is CATKPGQGSYEQYF.

This chain's CDR3 is CASGLASGGGRTDTQYF. DNA for the CDR3: TGTGCTAGTGGTTTGGCTAGCGGGGGTGGACGAACAGATACGCAGTATTTT. This chain joins TRBV12-5 and TRBJ2-3; 10 nucleotides agree with TRBD2. Germline values: CDR1 LGHNT, CDR2 FRNRAP. V lost 1 base to trimming and J lost 3 bases; unmatched junction nucleotides: 7. The CDR3 runs to 17 residues. Full variable domain (missing parts from reference TRBV12-5 and TRBJ2-3): DARVTQTPRHKVTEMGQEVTMRCQPILGHNTVFWYRQTMMQGLELLAYFRNRAPLDDSGMPKDRFSAEMPDATLATLKIQPSEPRDSAVYFCASGLASGGGRTDTQYFGPGTRLTVL.

This chain joins TRBV27 and TRBJ2-5, with unresolved D. This CDR3 is 13 amino acids long. From germline, CDR1 is MNHEY and CDR2 SMNVEV (reference sequence). V lost 1 base, J lost 0 bases, and 3 bases lay in between. CDR3 amino acids: CASSLLDQETQYF. The CDR3 nucleotides read TGTGCCAGCAGTTTATTAGACCAAGAGACCCAGTACTTC.